This T cell receptor (beta chain) was sequenced in a study of Ad26.COV2.S vaccination and SARS-CoV-2 variants. Regarding the study as a whole: Substantial breadth was reported for post-vaccination spike-specific CD8+ and CD4+ T cells. Quantification of TCR breadth and depth may have yielded underestimates of total T cell responses. With respect to non-spike TCR breadth, vaccine and placebo recipients were similar.

Treatment described: around 19 received Ad26.COV2.S at low or high dose, single or two shots; 5 received placebo; per-sample allocation not given. Day 63 after the first injection of vaccine or placebo was the sampling time. Vaccine was an Ad26 vector expressing Wuhan-strain SARS-CoV-2 spike. For this clone: What it binds is not known.

The table came from immunoSEQ multiplex PCR; TCRdb's copy has only in-frame clones and leaves some out. Of roughly 330,000 clones listed, roughly 90% are singletons. Between the trimmed V and J ends, which lost 6 bases and 5 bases, there was a span of 13 bases. The CDR3 sequence is 13 residues long. Germline V lookup: CDR1 LNHDA, CDR2 SQIVND (reference sequence). The V and J genes are TRBV19 and TRBJ1-1, with D possibly matching TRBD1 (5 bases). The sequenced sample was peripheral blood, obtained in a trial of Ad26.COV2.S vaccine versus placebo. The receptor's source is a person aged 18 to 59 who received the Ad26.COV2.S COVID-19 vaccine or a placebo. The CDR3 DNA is TGTGCCAGTAGCCCAAGGGGACCTACTGAAGCTTTCTTT. It translates to CASSPRGPTEAFF. Supplemented by reference TRBV19 and TRBJ1-1, the full variable domain reads DGGITQSPKYLFRKEGQNVTLSCEQNLNHDAMYWYRQDPGQGLRLIYYSQIVNDFQKGDIAEGYSVSREKKESFPLTVTSAQKNPTAFYLCASSPRGPTEAFFGQGTRLTVV.